A selection of T cell receptor beta chains follows, all from one sample in a study of T cells in Graves' hyperthyroidism and ophthalmopathy. TCRdb fed the multiplex PCR reads into MiXCR, producing one record per CDR3 protein. This sample has approximately 520,000 distinct CDR3 sequences, with approximately 24% found just once. Specimen: blood. The receptors shown here come from a woman in her 30s with Graves' ophthalmopathy. CDR3s include the opening cysteine and the closing phenylalanine or tryptophan. D genes are given only for firm matches. A clone size is listed for some rows: how often the clone was seen (once, few, many), or a class if it is expanded.

>TRBV6-2/TRBV6-3|NA|15|many|TRBJ2-3
TGTGCCAGCAGTCCACACGCGGGAAGCACAGATACGCAGTATTTT
CASSPHAGSTDTQYF
>TRBV7-2|NA|15|many|TRBJ1-5
TGTGCCAGCAGCCTCGAAGCAGATAGCAATCAGCCCCAGCATTTT
CASSLEADSNQPQHF
>TRBV11-2|TRBD2|16|NA|TRBJ2-2
TGTGCCAGCAGCTTACACGGGAGGCTCCACACCGGGGAGCTGTTTTTT
CASSLHGRLHTGELFF
>TRBV20-1|TRBD1|15|many|TRBJ1-2
TGCAGTGCTAGAGGCCGACAGGGAAGGGACTATGGCTACACCTTC
CSARGRQGRDYGYTF
>TRBV2|NA|12|many|TRBJ1-3
TGTGCCAGCAGTGAAAACGTGGACACCATATATTTT
CASSENVDTIYF
>TRBV27|NA|15|many|TRBJ2-7
TGTGCCAGCAGTTTATTTTCGGGACTGCCCTACGAGCAGTACTTC
CASSLFSGLPYEQYF
>TRBV3-1|NA|14|once|TRBJ2-7
TGTGCCAGCAGCCAGCTTTGGACTTCCTACGAGCAGTACTTC
CASSQLWTSYEQYF
>TRBV27|NA|15|NA|TRBJ2-7
TGTGCCAGCAGTTTAAGGGGGTTTGAGTCCTACGAGCAGTACTTC
CASSLRGFESYEQYF
>TRBV20-1|TRBD2|17|NA|TRBJ2-7
TGCAGTGCGGGCCTACGATCGGGACTAGCGGGGGTCTACGAGCAGTACTTC
CSAGLRSGLAGVYEQYF
>TRBV12-3/TRBV12-4|NA|15|many|TRBJ1-6
TGTGCCAGCAGTTTTAGGGGGGCCTATAATTCACCCCTCCACTTT
CASSFRGAYNSPLHF
>TRBV7-9|TRBD1|14|many|TRBJ1-5
TGTGCCAGCAGTTCCGGGACAGTTGGTCAGCCCCAGCATTTT
CASSSGTVGQPQHF
>TRBV6-6|TRBD2|15|many|TRBJ2-3
TGTGCCAGCAGTTACGGGACTAGCGATACAGATACGCAGTATTTT
CASSYGTSDTDTQYF
>TRBV7-2|NA|14|NA|TRBJ1-5
TGTGCCAGCAGGTTCGGGGGTAGCAATCAGCCCCAGCATTTT
CASRFGGSNQPQHF
>TRBV19|TRBD1|13|NA|TRBJ1-1
TGTGCCAGTAGCTGGACAGGGGTCACTGAAGCTTTCTTT
CASSWTGVTEAFF
>TRBV6-1|NA|13|many|TRBJ1-2
TGTGCCAGCAGTCCCGACGTTAACTATGGCTACACCTTC
CASSPDVNYGYTF
>TRBV4-1|TRBD1|16|NA|TRBJ2-7
TGCGCCAGCAGCCAAGCAGGACGGACAGGTGGCTACGAGCAGTACTTC
CASSQAGRTGGYEQYF
>TRBV28|NA|14|NA|TRBJ2-7
TGTGCCAGCAAGTGGGACGGTACCCTACGCGAGCAGTACTTC
CASKWDGTLREQYF
>TRBV24-1|NA|18|many|TRBJ2-2
TGTGCCACCAGTGAGGCTGTCGGGACGGCAGTTTTCACCGGGGAGCTGTTTTTT
CATSEAVGTAVFTGELFF
>TRBV6-1|NA|11|NA|TRBJ2-5
TGTGCCATCAGTGTGGGGGAGACCCAGTACTTC
CAISVGETQYF
>TRBV5-1|NA|15|many|TRBJ1-2
TGCGCCAGCAGCCTCACGGCCGGGACAAGAGGGGGCTACACCTTC
CASSLTAGTRGGYTF
>TRBV11-1|TRBD1|16|NA|TRBJ1-5
TGTGCCAGCAGTCGGGGACAGGCTGGGCGGGGACAGCCCCAGCATTTT
CASSRGQAGRGQPQHF
>TRBV6-2/TRBV6-3|NA|12|many|TRBJ2-5
TGTGCCAGCAGTTACCCGCGGGAGACCCAGTACTTC
CASSYPRETQYF
>TRBV27|TRBD1|13|many|TRBJ1-1
TGTGCCAGCAGCGGACAGGGGTTGTTTGAAGCTTTCTTT
CASSGQGLFEAFF
>TRBV7-2|NA|15|many|TRBJ1-1
TGTGCCAGCAGCGTAACTCAGGGGTGGGGATCTGAAGCTTTCTTT
CASSVTQGWGSEAFF
>TRBV10-3|TRBD2|16|many|TRBJ2-7
TGTGCCATCAGTGACTCCGGTAGCGGGGGCTCCTACGAGCAGTACTTC
CAISDSGSGGSYEQYF
>TRBV12-3/TRBV12-4|NA|14|many|TRBJ2-3
TGTGCCAGCAGTTTCCCAGCGGCCCCAGATACGCAGTATTTT
CASSFPAAPDTQYF
>TRBV5-1|TRBD1|15|many|TRBJ1-2
TGCGCCAGCAGCTTGGATGGAGGGACAGTCTATGGCTACACCTTC
CASSLDGGTVYGYTF
>TRBV12-3/TRBV12-4|TRBD1|14|many|TRBJ1-1
TGTGCCAGCAGCGCAGGGGGTGGGATGAGGACAGCTTTCTTT
CASSAGGGMRTAFF
>TRBV20-1|NA|9|few|TRBJ1-2
TGCAGTGCTAAGTATGGCTACACCTTC
CSAKYGYTF
>TRBV18|TRBD1|17|many|TRBJ2-2
TGTGCCAGCTCACCGGGACAGGGGGCGTTCAACACCGGGGAGCTGTTTTTT
CASSPGQGAFNTGELFF
>TRBV27|NA|14|NA|TRBJ1-1
TGTGCCAGCAGTTTAAAACCGGGCGGGACTGAAGCTTTCTTT
CASSLKPGGTEAFF
>TRBV29-1|NA|14|NA|TRBJ1-1
TGCAGCGTTGAAGGGCTGCGAGGGGACACTGAAGCTTTCTTT
CSVEGLRGDTEAFF
>TRBV12-3/TRBV12-4|TRBD1|15|NA|TRBJ1-2
TGTGCCAGCAGGCTTGGGACAGCGCTCAATTATGGCTACACCTTC
CASRLGTALNYGYTF
>TRBV10-3|NA|15|many|TRBJ1-5
TGTGCCATCAGTGCGGAACAGGGACCTATCCAGCCCCAGCATTTT
CAISAEQGPIQPQHF
>TRBV12-3/TRBV12-4|NA|13|many|TRBJ2-7
TGTGCCAGCAGTTTGTCTCAGACCTACGAGCAGTACTTC
CASSLSQTYEQYF
>TRBV27|TRBD1|14|many|TRBJ2-7
TGTGCCAGCGGCCTCCGGGACAGTAACTACGAGCAGTACTTC
CASGLRDSNYEQYF
>TRBV27|TRBD1|15|many|TRBJ2-5
TGTGCCAGCAGTTTAGGGACAGGGGCTTACGAGACCCAGTACTTC
CASSLGTGAYETQYF
>TRBV6-2/TRBV6-3|NA|19|many|TRBJ1-2
TGTGCCAGCAGTTACTCGAGAGTTACACTAGACTCGTCGAACTATGGCTACACCTTC
CASSYSRVTLDSSNYGYTF
>TRBV24-1|NA|12|many|TRBJ1-5
TGTGCCCCCAGTAGACAGGCCCAGCCCCAGCATTTT
CAPSRQAQPQHF
>TRBV5-1|TRBD1|16|NA|TRBJ2-5
TGCGCCAGCAGCTTGGTTGGGACAGGCCTCGGGGAGACCCAGTACTTC
CASSLVGTGLGETQYF
>TRBV10-3|TRBD1|13|many|TRBJ1-2
TGTGCCATCAGCCCGGGACAGTCCTATGGCTACACCTTC
CAISPGQSYGYTF
>TRBV7-7|NA|13|NA|TRBJ2-5
TGTGCTAGCAGCCAGGACGGTAGGAGGACCCAGTACTTC
CASSQDGRRTQYF
>TRBV28|NA|12|NA|TRBJ2-7
TGTGCCAGCAGTGCTGATTTTTTCGAGCAGTACTTC
CASSADFFEQYF
>TRBV18|NA|16|NA|TRBJ2-2
TGTGCCAGCTCACCAACGACAGTGTCGAACACCGGGGAGCTGTTTTTT
CASSPTTVSNTGELFF
>TRBV9|NA|12|many|TRBJ1-6
TGTGCCAGCAGCGTGAGGGATTCACCCCTCCACTTT
CASSVRDSPLHF
>TRBV19|NA|13|few|TRBJ1-1
TGTGCCAGTAGTTTAAAAATGGAAACTGAAGCTTTCTTT
CASSLKMETEAFF
>TRBV12-3/TRBV12-4|NA|16|many|TRBJ1-6
TGTGCCAGCAGTCCGAGACAGCAGATCTATAATTCACCCCTCCACTTT
CASSPRQQIYNSPLHF
>TRBV18|TRBD1|15|NA|TRBJ2-7
TGTGCCAGCTCACCACAAGGGACAGGGGCCTACGAGCAGTACTTC
CASSPQGTGAYEQYF
>TRBV3-1|TRBD1|14|NA|TRBJ1-1
TGTGCCAGCAGCCCTCGGGACAGGGCTACTGAACCTTTCTTT
CASSPRDRATEPFF
>TRBV9|TRBD2|14|NA|TRBJ2-7
TGTGCCAGCAATACGGGAGGGCCTTACTACGAGCAGTACTTC
CASNTGGPYYEQYF
>TRBV27|NA|13|few|TRBJ1-2
TGTGCCAGCAGTAACCAGTACGGCTATGGCTACACCTTC
CASSNQYGYGYTF
>TRBV4-3|NA|15|many|TRBJ2-7
TGCGCCAGCAGCCAAGCCGGGACGGCCGCCTACGAGCAGTACTTC
CASSQAGTAAYEQYF
>TRBV29-1|TRBD1|12|many|TRBJ1-1
TGCAGCGTATCCGGGACAGGCACTGAAGCTTTCTTT
CSVSGTGTEAFF
>TRBV12-3/TRBV12-4|NA|14|many|TRBJ2-7
TGTGCCAGCAGTTTCGTACCGCAGGGGAAGGAGCGGTACTTC
CASSFVPQGKERYF